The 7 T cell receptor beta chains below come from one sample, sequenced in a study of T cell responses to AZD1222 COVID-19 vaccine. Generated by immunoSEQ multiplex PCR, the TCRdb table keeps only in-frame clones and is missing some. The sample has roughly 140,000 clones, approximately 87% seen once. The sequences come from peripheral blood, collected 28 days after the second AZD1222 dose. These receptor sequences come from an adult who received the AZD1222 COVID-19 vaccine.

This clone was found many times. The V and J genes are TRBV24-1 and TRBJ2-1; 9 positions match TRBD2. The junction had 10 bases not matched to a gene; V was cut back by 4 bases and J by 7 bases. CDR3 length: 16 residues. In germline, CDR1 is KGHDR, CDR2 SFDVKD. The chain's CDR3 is CATSDRRGGSLNEQFF. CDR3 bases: TGTGCCACCAGTGACCGGCGGGGGGGTTCTCTTAATGAGCAGTTCTTC.

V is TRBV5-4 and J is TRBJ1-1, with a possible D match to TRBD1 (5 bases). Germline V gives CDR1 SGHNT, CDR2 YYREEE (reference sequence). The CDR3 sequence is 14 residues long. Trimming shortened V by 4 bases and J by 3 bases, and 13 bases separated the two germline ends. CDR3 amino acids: CASSPQTVDTEAFF. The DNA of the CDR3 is TGTGCCAGCAGCCCCCAGACAGTGGACACTGAAGCTTTCTTT.

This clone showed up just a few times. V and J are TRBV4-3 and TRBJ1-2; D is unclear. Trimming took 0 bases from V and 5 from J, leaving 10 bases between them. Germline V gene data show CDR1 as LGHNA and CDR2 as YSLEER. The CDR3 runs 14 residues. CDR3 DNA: TGCGCCAGCAGCCAAGATGTAGGGTCGTATGGCTACACCTTC. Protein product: CASSQDVGSYGYTF.

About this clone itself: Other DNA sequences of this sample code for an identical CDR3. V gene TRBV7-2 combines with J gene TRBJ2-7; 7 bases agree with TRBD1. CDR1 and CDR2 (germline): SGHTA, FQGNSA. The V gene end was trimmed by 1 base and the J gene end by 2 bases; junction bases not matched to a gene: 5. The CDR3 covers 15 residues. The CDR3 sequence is CASSLGQGVTYEQYF. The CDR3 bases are TGTGCCAGCAGCTTAGGGCAGGGGGTAACCTACGAGCAGTACTTC.

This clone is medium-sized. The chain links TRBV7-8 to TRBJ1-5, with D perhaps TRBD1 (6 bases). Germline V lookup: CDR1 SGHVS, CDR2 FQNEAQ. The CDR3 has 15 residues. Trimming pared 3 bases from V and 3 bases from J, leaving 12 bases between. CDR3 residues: CASSFVGGFNQPQHF. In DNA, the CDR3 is TGTGCCAGCAGCTTCGTGGGGGGCTTCAATCAGCCCCAGCATTTT.

The CDR3 nucleotides are TGTGCCAGCAGCCAGGGCCCAGGGTGGGGTGAGCAGTTCTTC. It codes for CASSQGPGWGEQFF. The V gene is TRBV3-1 (or the pseudogene TRBV3-2), the J gene TRBJ2-1; possibly TRBD1 for D (5 bases). Between the trimmed V and J ends, which lost 3 bases and 9 bases, there was a span of 15 bases. The CDR3 runs 14 residues. Germline loops: CDR1 LGHDT, CDR2 YNNKEL (reference sequence).

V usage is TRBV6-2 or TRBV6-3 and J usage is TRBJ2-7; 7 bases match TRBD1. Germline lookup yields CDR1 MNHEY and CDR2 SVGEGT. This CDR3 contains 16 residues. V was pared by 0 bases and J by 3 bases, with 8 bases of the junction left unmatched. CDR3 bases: TGTGCCAGCAGTTACTCGTCACAGGGGTTCAACTACGAGCAGTACTTC. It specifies CASSYSSQGFNYEQYF.